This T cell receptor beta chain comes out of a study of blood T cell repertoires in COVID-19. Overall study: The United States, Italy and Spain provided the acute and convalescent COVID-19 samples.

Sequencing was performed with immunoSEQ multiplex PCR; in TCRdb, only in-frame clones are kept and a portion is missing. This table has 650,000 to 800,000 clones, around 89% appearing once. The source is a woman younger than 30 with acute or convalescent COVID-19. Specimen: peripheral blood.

CDR3 sequence reads: CASSSDPRYGYTF. The CDR3 DNA sequence: TGTGCCAGCAGCTCCGACCCTAGATATGGCTACACCTTC. V gene TRBV7-9 combines with J gene TRBJ1-2; no reliable D call. CDR1 is SEHNR, CDR2 FQNEAQ, per germline (reference sequence). This CDR3 is 13 amino acids long. The V and J ends lost 4 bases and 5 bases respectively, with 11 bases between them.